This section outlines one TCR beta chain sequence together with its context. Its binding antigen is unknown. Within one base of it there is no much larger clone, and no base qualities were kept. These data originate in a study of shared clonotypes between healthy human individuals (TCRdb year 2020). Study-level background: A few men and a couple of women, aged 18 to 49 years, made up the cohort. Between about 0.8 and 9 billion PBMCs per donor were obtained by leukapheresis. To estimate repertoire size and how much clonotypes are shared between individuals, the study performed deep sequencing of blood TCR repertoires from five healthy adults. Libraries were prepared and TCR repertoires were sequenced by different laboratories using diverse techniques, in order to increase sequencing depth and limit assay-specific biases.

Results the study describes overall, beyond this receptor: Pairwise subsampling indicated that sequencing depth was expected to affect the degree of clonotype sharing among donors. Because the study included a small number of donors, the genetic and exposure-history diversity represented was limited. Sampling was restricted to blood, and TCR repertoires in tissues likely differ from the TCR repertoires found in blood.

Healthy HIV-negative adults with no recently reported acute infections or vaccinations were included as donors. All donors were Caucasian adults living in Nashville, Tennessee, USA. In the unsorted samples, 90 million or so PBMCs were counted, and genomic DNA was extracted using the QIAamp DNA Blood Mini kit. Blood was obtained by leukapheresis, after which PBMCs were separated by Ficoll-Histopaque density gradient centrifugation and cryopreserved in liquid nitrogen vapor phase. Using the deep immunoSEQ assay, TCR CDR3 regions were amplified from genomic DNA by multiplex PCR. Genomic DNA extracted from each cell subset was distributed evenly over all wells of several immunoSEQ 96-well plates, and each plate served as one replicate. For unsorted PBMC, each replicate PCR was loaded with approximately 0.3 ug genomic DNA, equivalent to about 30,000 T cell genomes. Unsorted PBMC genomic DNA was sequenced across ten immunoSEQ deep assay plates. The purified libraries were quantified using a Qubit 3.0 fluorometer, sized with a Bioanalyzer 2100, and then quantified again using the KAPA Library Quantification kit. Every immunoSEQ 96-well plate was sequenced on a separate single-read 150-cycle Illumina NextSeq 550 flow cell. The original methods were these. The immunoSEQ output contained only junctional sequences without quality scores, so filtering could not match that applied to full-length reads. Sequences were annotated with PyIR, a Python wrapper for IgBLAST v1.9, using IMGT germline references to assign V/J genes and CDR3. Reads were filtered out if the reads had weak V/J assignments (E-value above 1e-6), no CDR3, stop codons, out-of-frame junctions, or ambiguous translated residues. V3J clonotypes were defined by identical inferred V gene, J gene, and CDR3 amino acid sequence. Percentage overlap between repertoires was calculated by dividing the number of shared unique clonotypes by the size of the smaller repertoire. Three approaches were used to assess repertoire richness: RTK rarefaction, the Chao1 estimator, and Recon v2.1 estimates of unobserved clonotypes. TCRdb limited this immuneACCESS table to in-frame rearrangements with V and J called. A share of clones is missing; checked studies link under half to unresolved V genes, and the rest is unexplained. V and J calls and clone size are copied from that table; D and trimming were computed from the DNA. In this sample the table shows some 450,000 clones, about 74% of which occur a single time. The ten largest clones add up to 12% of the sample.

The receptor was isolated from a woman between 40 and 50 years old in good health. Some clones in this sample may be carry-over from other donors' samples. The sample was PBMCs.

The DNA sequence is as follows: TGCGCCAGCAGCCTTTATTACAGGGCTGAAGAGCAGTACTTC. Its coded protein is CASSLYYRAEEQYF. This chain is built from TRBV5-1 and TRBJ2-7; TRBD1 could be the D gene, as 6 bases match. Via the germline V gene, CDR1 is SGHRS and CDR2 YFSETQ. V is shortened by 4 bases, J by 7 bases, and the region joining them spans 18 bases. Inclusive of the bounding cysteine and phenylalanine, the CDR3 is 14 residues long. The CDR3 DNA has 42 bases and is translated from base 1.